This T cell receptor (beta chain) was sequenced for a study of blood T cell repertoires in COVID-19 (dated by TCRdb to the early 2020s). Concerning the study at large: The collaborator samples originated in the United States, Italy and Spain and spanned the acute and convalescent phases of COVID-19. The dataset comprised deeply sampled blood TCRbeta repertoires from subjects exposed to, actively infected with, or recovered from COVID-19. HLA class I and class II types, where available, came from metadata supplied by the sample provider rather than from assay-based typing. The samples were drawn from the first 160 participants of the ongoing ImmuneRACE study and from some 1,300 subjects provided by 6 global collaborators. Nearly every sample came with metadata listing a de-identified subject ID, COVID-19 status, age in years and sex. The prospective study material was composed of cDNA or gDNA derived from T cells, B-cell-depleted T cells, or PBMCs. The repertoires were made available in a free public database intended to serve as a resource for research on the immune response to SARS-CoV-2.

The collaborating institutions used their own protocols to collect whole blood in K2EDTA tubes. Collaborator samples were shipped for TCRbeta analysis as frozen whole blood, isolated PBMCs, or DNA extracted from either sample type. A word on this clone: Its recognized antigen is unknown. Nothing much larger sits one base from this clone, and base qualities are not available.

TCRbeta CDR3 regions were amplified from genomic DNA using the immunoSEQ Assay, a bias-controlled multiplex PCR. Processing in the source paper ran as follows. Within the assay, amplification of reference gene primers was used to estimate how many nucleated cells each sample contained. Sequence reads were collapsed and filtered to measure the absolute abundance of every unique TCRbeta CDR3 rearrangement. For each sample, productive Simpson clonality was calculated as the square root of Simpson's diversity index across productive rearrangements. This immuneACCESS table, as held by TCRdb, lists in-frame sequences with V and J called but not all clones. Of the missing ones, under half trace to an unresolved V gene in checked studies; the others have no known cause. From that table come the V and J calls and clone size; the DNA was used to work out D and trimming. Counted in this sample were roughly 170,000 clones; over 60% of them appeared once. The ten top clones hold around 24% of the sample.

Points the paper makes about the study in general: Clinical and demographic metadata were provided uncurated, with the amount varying by source and participant.

The CDR3 spans 16 residues, from the cysteine through the phenylalanine. Only the CDR3 portion is preserved as DNA: 48 bases, with reading frame beginning at the first base. Taken from the germline V gene, the CDR1 and CDR2 loops are SNHLY and FYNNEI. Here V drops 4 bases and J drops 9 bases, and the junction holds 14 bases not matched to any gene. The sequenced sample was peripheral blood. This TCR came from a woman in her 70s with acute or convalescent COVID-19. This receptor chain uses TRBV2 and TRBJ2-1; 8 of the junction bases match TRBD2. The DNA is as follows: TGTGCCAGCAGTGCCCCGGACGGGAGGGCCGGGGGTGAGCAGTTCTTC. Its translation reads: CASSAPDGRAGGEQFF.